This TCR beta chain was sequenced for a study of chemoradiotherapy in HPV16-positive cancers. General study findings and limits: During treatment, candidate HPV-specific clones and E7-related motifs expanded in tumor. HPV-specific T cells were functionally defined from only two HPV16-positive patients.

With 9 bases removed from V and 1 base from J, the gap between germline ends came to 15 bases. This CDR3 contains 14 residues. The germline V gene encodes CDR1 SNHLY and CDR2 FYNNEI. As for this clone: Its antigen is unidentified.

Data came from immunoSEQ multiplex PCR; TCRdb stores just in-frame clones and leaves some out. This sample has approximately 8,300 clones, with roughly 85% found just once. The source is a human donor with HPV-associated anogenital cancer. The J gene is TRBJ1-1, the V gene TRBV2, with D possibly matching TRBD1 (6 bases). This sample comprised tumor tissue, obtained from a patient who underwent chemoradiotherapy. CDR3 sequence reads: CASHRERGNTEAFF. DNA of the CDR3: TGTGCCAGTCACAGGGAGCGGGGGAACACTGAAGCTTTCTTT.